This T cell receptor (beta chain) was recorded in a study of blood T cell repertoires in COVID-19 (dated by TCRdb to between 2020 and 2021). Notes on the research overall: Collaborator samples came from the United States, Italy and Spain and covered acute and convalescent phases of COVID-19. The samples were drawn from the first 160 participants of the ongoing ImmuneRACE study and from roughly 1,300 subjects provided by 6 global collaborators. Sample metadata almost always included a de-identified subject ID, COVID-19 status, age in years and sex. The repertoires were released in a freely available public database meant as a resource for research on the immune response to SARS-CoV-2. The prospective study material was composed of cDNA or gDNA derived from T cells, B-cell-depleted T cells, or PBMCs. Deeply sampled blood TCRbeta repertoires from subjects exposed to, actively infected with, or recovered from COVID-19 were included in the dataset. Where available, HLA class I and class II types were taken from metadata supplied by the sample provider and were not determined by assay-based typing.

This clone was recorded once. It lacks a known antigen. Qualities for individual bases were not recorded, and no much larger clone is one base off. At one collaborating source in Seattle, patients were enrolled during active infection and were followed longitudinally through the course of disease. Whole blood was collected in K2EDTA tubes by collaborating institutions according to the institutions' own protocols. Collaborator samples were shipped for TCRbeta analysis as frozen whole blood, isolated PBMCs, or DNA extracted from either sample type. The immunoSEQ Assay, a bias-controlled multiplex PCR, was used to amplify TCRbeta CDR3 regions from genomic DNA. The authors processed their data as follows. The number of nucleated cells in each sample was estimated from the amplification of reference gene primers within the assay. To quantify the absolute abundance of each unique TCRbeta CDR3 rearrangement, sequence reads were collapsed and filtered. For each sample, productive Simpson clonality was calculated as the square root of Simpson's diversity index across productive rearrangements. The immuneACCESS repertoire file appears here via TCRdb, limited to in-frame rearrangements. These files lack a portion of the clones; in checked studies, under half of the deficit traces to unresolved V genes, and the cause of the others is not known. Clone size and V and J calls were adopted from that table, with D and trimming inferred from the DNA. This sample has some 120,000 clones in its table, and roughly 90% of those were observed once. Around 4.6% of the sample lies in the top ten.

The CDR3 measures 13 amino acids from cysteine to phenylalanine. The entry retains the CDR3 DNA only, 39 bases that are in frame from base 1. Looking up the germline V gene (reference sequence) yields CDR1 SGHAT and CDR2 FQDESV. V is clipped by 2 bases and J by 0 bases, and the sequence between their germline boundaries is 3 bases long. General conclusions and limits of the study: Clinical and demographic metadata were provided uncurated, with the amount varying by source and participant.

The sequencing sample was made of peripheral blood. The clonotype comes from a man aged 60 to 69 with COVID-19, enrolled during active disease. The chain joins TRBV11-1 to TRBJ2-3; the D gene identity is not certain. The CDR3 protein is CASSLPSTDTQYF. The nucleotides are TGTGCCAGCAGCTTACCTAGCACAGATACGCAGTATTTT.